A selection of T cell receptor beta chains follows, all from one sample in a study of cytomegalovirus exposure and HLA in healthy donors. Data came from immunoSEQ multiplex PCR; TCRdb stores just in-frame clones and leaves some out. The sample lists around 130,000 clones, about 8.6% seen once, with 6% to 7.5% in the top ten. Sequencing was performed on PBMCs. Receptors were obtained from a woman between 35 and 50 years old in good health and CMV-seropositive. Both conserved end residues are part of each CDR3. Fields, in order: clone size, V gene, J gene, D gene, CDR3 protein, CDR3 DNA. D genes are given only for firm matches. For some rows the clone size is stated as once, few or many, or as a class when expanded; others skip it.

size: .
V: TRBV5-1
J: TRBJ1-1
D: .
CDR3: CASSLQGNTEAFF
DNA: TGCGCCAGCAGCTTGCAGGGGAACACTGAAGCTTTCTTT

size: few
V: TRBV7-8
J: TRBJ1-6
D: TRBD1
CDR3: CASSLRTGSNSPLHF
DNA: TGTGCCAGCAGCTTGAGGACAGGGTCGAATTCACCCCTCCACTTT

size: .
V: TRBV30
J: TRBJ1-1
D: .
CDR3: CAWSPGQLNTEAFF
DNA: TGTGCCTGGAGTCCCGGACAGTTGAACACTGAAGCTTTCTTT

size: few
V: TRBV25-1
J: TRBJ2-5
D: TRBD2
CDR3: CASSESASGGGYQETQYF
DNA: TGTGCCAGCAGTGAATCGGCTAGCGGGGGGGGGTACCAAGAGACCCAGTACTTC

size: .
V: TRBV25-1
J: TRBJ1-2
D: TRBD1
CDR3: CASSDRTGHGYTF
DNA: TGTGCCAGCAGTGACCGGACAGGGCATGGCTACACCTTC

size: .
V: TRBV4-2
J: TRBJ2-7
D: .
CDR3: CASSQEKGEGYEQYF
DNA: TGTGCCAGCAGCCAAGAAAAGGGAGAGGGCTACGAGCAGTACTTC

size: .
V: TRBV18
J: TRBJ1-2
D: TRBD1
CDR3: CASSEGAYGYTF
DNA: TGTGCCAGCTCTGAGGGGGCCTATGGCTACACCTTC

size: .
V: TRBV6-6
J: TRBJ1-1
D: TRBD1
CDR3: CASSYSPDRVAFF
DNA: TGTGCCAGCAGTTACTCCCCGGACAGGGTGGCTTTCTTT

size: .
V: TRBV6-1
J: TRBJ2-7
D: TRBD2
CDR3: CALSSGDSYEQYF
DNA: TGTGCCCTCAGTAGCGGGGACTCCTACGAGCAGTACTTC

size: few
V: TRBV5-1
J: TRBJ1-3
D: TRBD1
CDR3: CASSLGTGARSGNTIYF
DNA: TGCGCCAGCAGCTTAGGGACAGGGGCGCGTAGTGGAAACACCATATATTTT

size: .
V: TRBV28
J: TRBJ2-2
D: TRBD2
CDR3: CASSLHWDYVNTGELFF
DNA: TGTGCCAGCAGTTTACATTGGGACTATGTGAACACCGGGGAGCTGTTTTTT

size: few
V: TRBV7-6
J: TRBJ2-5
D: TRBD2
CDR3: CASSLRGETQYF
DNA: TGTGCCAGCAGCTTGCGGGGGGAGACCCAGTACTTC

size: few
V: TRBV10-3
J: TRBJ2-2
D: .
CDR3: CAISEEGTGELFF
DNA: TGTGCCATCAGTGAAGAGGGTACCGGAGAGCTGTTTTTT

size: many
V: TRBV5-6
J: TRBJ2-7
D: .
CDR3: CASSLGTYEQYF
DNA: TGTGCCAGCAGCCTAGGAACCTACGAGCAGTACTTC

size: .
V: TRBV11-3
J: TRBJ2-1
D: TRBD1
CDR3: CASSSDRVGSQFF
DNA: TGTGCCAGCAGCTCGGACAGGGTCGGATCGCAGTTCTTC

size: few
V: TRBV7-9
J: TRBJ1-1
D: .
CDR3: CASVDGGGSNTEAFF
DNA: TGTGCCAGCGTGGACGGGGGGGGCTCTAACACTGAAGCTTTCTTT

size: few
V: TRBV5-6
J: TRBJ2-5
D: .
CDR3: CASSSAGEETQYF
DNA: TGTGCCAGCAGCTCAGCAGGGGAAGAGACCCAGTACTTC

size: .
V: TRBV18
J: TRBJ2-7
D: TRBD1
CDR3: CASSPRDRGSYEQYF
DNA: TGTGCCAGCTCGCCCCGGGACAGGGGGTCCTACGAGCAGTACTTC

size: few
V: TRBV28
J: TRBJ2-7
D: .
CDR3: CASSLAGPYEQYF
DNA: TGTGCCAGCAGTTTGGCGGGTCCCTACGAGCAGTACTTC

size: .
V: TRBV9
J: TRBJ1-6
D: TRBD1
CDR3: CASSVGQGPQVGNSPLHF
DNA: TGTGCCAGCAGCGTGGGACAGGGGCCCCAGGTAGGCAATTCACCCCTCCACTTT

size: .
V: TRBV7-6
J: TRBJ2-1
D: .
CDR3: CASTGGASGPLDEQFF
DNA: TGTGCCAGCACGGGGGGCGCGTCCGGGCCTTTAGATGAGCAGTTCTTC

size: few
V: TRBV4-2
J: TRBJ2-1
D: TRBD2
CDR3: CASSQDLPAGGLNEQFF
DNA: TGTGCCAGCAGCCAAGATCTTCCAGCGGGGGGTCTCAATGAGCAGTTCTTC